One and the same sample provided the 12 T cell receptor beta chains below, sequenced in a study of OX40 agonist ivuxolimab in advanced cancers. Library preparation used the immunoSEQ multiplex PCR assay. TCRdb mirrors the immuneACCESS table, restricted to in-frame sequences. Some clones are absent from its copies; in checked studies, under half trace to an unresolved V gene, and the reason for the others is unknown. Here the sample has approximately 58,000 clones; approximately 81% occur a single time. Around 2.9% of the sample rests with the top ten. Source: CD4+ or CD8+ T cells sorted from blood, taken in a trial of the OX40 agonist ivuxolimab. These receptors all stem from an adult with an advanced solid tumor such as melanoma, head and neck, liver or kidney cancer.

The chain has TRBV14 and TRBJ2-5; the match to TRBD1 covers 7 bases. This CDR3 comprises 14 residues. With V trimmed by 4 bases and J by 1 base, 3 bases remained unmatched. CDR1 SGHDN and CDR2 FVKESK come from the germline V gene. In nucleotides, the CDR3 is TGTGCCAGCAGCCTCGGGACAGCCCAAGAGACCCAGTACTTC. It is translated as CASSLGTAQETQYF.

The chain combines TRBV7-9 with TRBJ2-7; 11 positions agree with TRBD2. There are 15 residues in the CDR3. Germline CDR1 reads SEHNR; CDR2 reads FQNEAQ (reference sequence). After removal of 6 bases from V and 3 bases from J, the junction contained 7 bases not matched to a gene. Here the CDR3 reads CASSPPGTSGYEQYF. CDR3 nucleotide sequence: TGTGCCAGCAGTCCTCCCGGGACTAGCGGCTACGAGCAGTACTTC.

V usage is TRBV4-1 and J usage is TRBJ1-5, with D possibly matching TRBD1 (5 bases). Trimming removed 4 bases from V and 5 bases from J, with 15 bases in between. CDR1 is MGHRA, CDR2 YSYEKL, per germline. The CDR3 spans 15 residues. The CDR3 loop is CASSPPEGEHQPQHF. The CDR3, as DNA: TGCGCCAGCAGCCCGCCGGAAGGGGAACATCAGCCCCAGCATTTT.

The chain is built from TRBV18 and TRBJ1-3, with TRBD1 as a possible D gene (5 bases). V was clipped by 3 bases and J by 0 bases, with 21 bases between them. The CDR3 runs 19 residues. CDR1 and CDR2 from the germline V gene are KGHSH and LQKENI. As DNA, the CDR3 is TGTGCCAGCTCACCTACCCCCCCGCAGGGCGATACCTCTGGAAACACCATATATTTT. This sequence encodes CASSPTPPQGDTSGNTIYF. The full variable domain, its missing parts supplied by reference TRBV18 and TRBJ1-3, is NAGVMQNPRHLVRRRGQEARLRCSPMKGHSHVYWYRQLPEEGLKFMVYLQKENIIDESGMPKERFSAEFPKEGPSILRIQQVVRGDSAAYFCASSPTPPQGDTSGNTIYFGEGSWLTVV.

This clone was detected only once. The genes are TRBV5-4 and TRBJ2-3; 8 bases are shared with TRBD2. This CDR3 is built from 15 residues. Germline CDR1 reads SGHNT; CDR2 reads YYREEE (reference sequence). The V segment lost 5 bases and the J segment 4 bases; nucleotides outside the gene matches: 9. The CDR3 loop reads CASSSGGRLADTQYF. CDR3 in DNA: TGTGCCAGCAGTTCGGGAGGGCGGTTAGCAGATACGCAGTATTTT.

The chain joins TRBV5-6 to TRBJ2-5, with D perhaps matching TRBD2 (7 bases). The V gene's germline CDR1 is SGHDT and CDR2 YYEEEE. The CDR3 totals 14 residues. V lost 4 bases, J lost 7 bases, and 17 bases lay in between. CDR3 bases: TGTGCCAGCAGCCCGGGGGGCAGGGTTTGGACCCAGTACTTC. Residues: CASSPGGRVWTQYF.

The chain carries TRBV5-1 and TRBJ2-1, with 11 bases matching TRBD1. The V segment lost 5 bases and the J segment 8 bases; nucleotides outside the gene matches: 9. Germline V lookup: CDR1 SGHRS, CDR2 YFSETQ. The CDR3 runs 15 residues. The CDR3 sequence: CASSSTGQGEDEQFF. The CDR3 DNA reads as TGCGCCAGCAGTTCTACGGGACAGGGGGAAGATGAGCAGTTCTTC.

The chain recombines TRBV9 with TRBJ2-7; D is undetermined. Trimming removed 2 bases from V and 2 bases from J, with 11 bases in between. This CDR3 has 14 residues. In germline, CDR1 is SGDLS, CDR2 YYNGEE. In DNA, the CDR3 is TGTGCCAGCAGCGTCGACTCCGCTACCTACGAGCAGTACTTC. Translated: CASSVDSATYEQYF. Using reference TRBV9 and TRBJ2-7 for the parts outside the CDR3, the full variable domain is DSGVTQTPKHLITATGQRVTLRCSPRSGDLSVYWYQQSLDQGLQFLIQYYNGEERAKGNILERFSAQQFPDLHSELNLSSLELGDSALYFCASSVDSATYEQYFGPGTRLTVT.

The chain joins TRBV6-5 to TRBJ1-5; weak D call: TRBD1 (5 bases). Trimming shortened V by 6 bases and J by 1 base, and 10 bases separated the two germline ends. The germline CDR1 and CDR2 sequences are MNHEY and SVGAGI. This CDR3 contains 14 residues. The CDR3 DNA is TGTGCCAGCAGACCAGGGTTCAGCAATCAGCCCCAGCATTTT. As protein: CASRPGFSNQPQHF.

This clone was observed once. The chain has TRBV19 and TRBJ1-1; no clear D gene. The CDR3 has 11 residues. Germline V gives CDR1 LNHDA, CDR2 SQIVND (reference sequence). The germline V and J ends were trimmed by 8 bases and 5 bases, with 9 bases remaining between them. The CDR3 spells CASVTGTEAFF. CDR3 nucleotide sequence: TGTGCCAGTGTGACGGGGACTGAAGCTTTCTTT. The variable domain in full, completed from reference TRBV19 and TRBJ1-1, reads DGGITQSPKYLFRKEGQNVTLSCEQNLNHDAMYWYRQDPGQGLRLIYYSQIVNDFQKGDIAEGYSVSREKKESFPLTVTSAQKNPTAFYLCASVTGTEAFFGQGTRLTVV.

The gene calls are TRBV7-7 and TRBJ2-2, with D perhaps given as TRBD1 or TRBD2 (5 bases each). Between the trimmed V and J ends, which lost 2 bases and 4 bases, there was a span of 11 bases. CDR1 is SSHAT and CDR2 is FNYEAQ in the germline V gene (reference sequence). The CDR3 covers 15 residues. CDR3 coding DNA: TGTGCCAGCAGCTTAACCGGGGCCCTCACCGGGGAGCTGTTTTTT. Residues: CASSLTGALTGELFF.

The V call is TRBV5-5, the J call TRBJ1-2; 7 nucleotides align to TRBD1. In germline, CDR1 is SGHKS, CDR2 YYEKEE (reference sequence). The CDR3 is 14 residues long. The J segment lost 4 bases and the V segment lost 4 bases, leaving 7 bases of the junction unmatched. In nucleotides, the CDR3 is TGTGCCAGCAGCCGACAGGGTGGGAGCTATGGCTACACCTTC. Amino acids: CASSRQGGSYGYTF.